This entry features one T cell receptor beta chain sequence. The antigen is unknown. This sample was included in a study of beta chain features in type 1 diabetes. Study findings and constraints: Within patients, naive, central memory and Treg TCRB repertoires seemed more similar than within healthy donors. The analysis here could not establish whether HLA type shapes TCRB rearrangement. Within each of all four CD4+ subsets, Type 1 diabetes patients had TCRB CDR3s that were moderately but significantly shorter.

The V gene lost 3 bases and the J gene lost 5 bases, with 10 bases spanning the gap. Germline lookup yields CDR1 LNHDA and CDR2 SQIVND (reference sequence). This CDR3 contains 14 residues. Each population that was sorted was more than 95% pure. The authors reverse transcribed all of the isolated RNA, so sequencing captured expressed TCRB transcripts. An average approximately 3.7 million reads came from naive, central memory and regulatory T cell samples. Sequenced by immunoSEQ multiplex PCR; TCRdb stores in-frame clones only, minus some. The sample lists about 41,000 clones, 65% to 80% occurring once.

The V call is TRBV19, the J call TRBJ2-2; tentatively, D is TRBD2 (6 bases). Sequences were obtained from Tregs from blood. The receptor was derived from a man aged 25-45 years with type 1 diabetes. Some clones in this sample may be carry-over from other donors' samples. CDR3 amino acids: CASSIPGGTGELFF. As DNA, the CDR3 is TGTGCCAGTAGTATCCCCGGGGGTACCGGGGAGCTGTTTTTT.